This T cell receptor (beta chain) was recovered during a study of blood T cell repertoires in COVID-19. Study information: PBMCs, B-cell-depleted T cells, or T cells provided the cDNA or gDNA that made up the material.

In the original workflow: From reference gene primer amplification, estimates of nucleated cell counts were derived. Assay: immunoSEQ multiplex PCR; the TCRdb copy retains only in-frame clones and omits some. D and trimming come from the DNA, and the V and J calls and clone size come from that table. Here the sample spans hundreds of thousands of clones, 88% being singletons. After removal of 4 bases from V and 10 bases from J, the junction contained 19 bases not matched to a gene. CDR1 SGDLS and CDR2 YYNGEE come from the germline V gene. This CDR3 comprises 17 residues. Sequenced input: peripheral blood. This sequence originates from a man aged 80 or over with acute or convalescent COVID-19. V usage is TRBV9 and J usage is TRBJ2-1; the match to TRBD2 covers 8 bases. The DNA for the CDR3 is TGTGCCAGCAGCAAGGGGGACGGTCGGGGCGGGAGGCCCGAGCAGTTCTTC. It specifies CASSKGDGRGGRPEQFF.